This T cell receptor beta chain comes out of a study of T cells in Graves' hyperthyroidism and ophthalmopathy. In germline, CDR1 is MGHRA, CDR2 YSYEKL. This CDR3 has 17 residues. Template material for amplifying TCR beta CDR3 regions consisted of RNA transcripts. The HTBI primer set served for first-round RT-PCR of the TCR CDR3. TCRdb re-called the multiplex PCR reads with MiXCR, one entry per CDR3 protein. This table has about 400,000 distinct CDR3 sequences, around 16% appearing once. Stable Graves' hyperthyroidism denoted no ophthalmopathy progression over 18 months. Recently diagnosed hyperthyroidism of less than 2 months' duration affected patients aged 18 to 65. Uncontrolled infection, other autoimmune disease, pregnancy and lactation each barred patients from inclusion. General study points: Blood also carried most thyroid clonotypes expanded above 0.001.

As regards this clonotype: The antigen remains undetermined. With a much larger clone just one base away, this may be a read error.

This sequence was found in a woman in her late teens or twenties with Graves' hyperthyroidism. Sequenced input: blood. The chain links TRBV4-1 to TRBJ2-5, with D tentatively TRBD1 (6 bases). For the CDR3, the DNA is TGCGCCAGCAGCCAAGAATCCCTACTGACAGGCCAAGGGACCCAGTACTTC. It codes for CASSQESLLTGQGTQYF.